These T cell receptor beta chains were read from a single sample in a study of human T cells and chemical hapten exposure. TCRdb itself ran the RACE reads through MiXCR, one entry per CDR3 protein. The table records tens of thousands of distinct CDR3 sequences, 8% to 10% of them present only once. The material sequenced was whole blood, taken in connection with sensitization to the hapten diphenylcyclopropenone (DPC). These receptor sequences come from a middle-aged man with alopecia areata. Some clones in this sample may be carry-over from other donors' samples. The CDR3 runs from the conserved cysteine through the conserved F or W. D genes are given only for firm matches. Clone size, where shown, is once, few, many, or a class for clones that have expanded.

TGTGCCACCAGTGATCAGGGGGCCGGGGAGCTGTTTTTT	CATSDQGAGELFF	TRBJ2-2	13	TRBV24-1	-	TRBD1
TGTGCCAGCAGCTTGCCGCCAGGGACCTACAATGAGCAGTTCTTC	CASSLPPGTYNEQFF	TRBJ2-1	15	TRBV5-6	many	-
TGTGCCAGCAGCCAAGATGCAGCGGCTAACTATGGCTACACCTTC	CASSQDAAANYGYTF	TRBJ1-2	15	TRBV14	few	-
TGCAGTGGACTACTAGCGGGATCAACCATGGCGCAAGATACGCAGTATTTT	CSGLLAGSTMAQDTQYF	TRBJ2-3	17	TRBV20-1	few	TRBD2
TGTGCCAGCAGTTCCGCAGCCGATACGCAGTATTTT	CASSSAADTQYF	TRBJ2-3	12	TRBV12-3/TRBV12-4	-	-
TGTGCCAGCAGCTTAACAGTCCTAAACAATCAGCCCCAGCATTTT	CASSLTVLNNQPQHF	TRBJ1-5	15	TRBV7-8	many	-
TGTGCCAGCAGCTTAACGAGCGGGCAAACCTACAATGAGCAGTTCTTC	CASSLTSGQTYNEQFF	TRBJ2-1	16	TRBV7-3	many	-
TGCGCCAGCAGCGTACAGGGGAACACTGAAGCTTTCTTT	CASSVQGNTEAFF	TRBJ1-1	13	TRBV10-2	many	-
TGTGCCAGCTCACATCCCGGGTCCGAGCAGTACTTC	CASSHPGSEQYF	TRBJ2-7	12	TRBV18	many	-
TGCGCCAGCAGTGCCTCGCTAGCGGAAGGGGACAATGAGCAGTTCTTC	CASSASLAEGDNEQFF	TRBJ2-1	16	TRBV10-2	-	TRBD2
TGTGCCAGCAGCTTTTGGGGAAATGAGCAGTTCTTC	CASSFWGNEQFF	TRBJ2-1	12	TRBV5-6	many	-
TGTGCCAGCAGCTTGGACCCCACCGGGGAGCTGTTTTTT	CASSLDPTGELFF	TRBJ2-2	13	TRBV5-4	-	-
TGCAGTGCTAGAGACTATTCTGGAGGCCAAGAGACCCAGTACTTC	CSARDYSGGQETQYF	TRBJ2-5	15	TRBV20-1	many	-
TGTGCCAGCAGTCCCCCGGGAAGAGGGCAGTATTTT	CASSPPGRGQYF	TRBJ2-3	12	TRBV12-3/TRBV12-4	many	-
TGTGCCAGCAGGCCCTTGGGAGCGGGAGGTCTCACCGGGGAGCTGTTTTTT	CASRPLGAGGLTGELFF	TRBJ2-2	17	TRBV27	few	TRBD2
TGTGCCAGCAGCTTGGGGGCCGGGGGATACTACTTC	CASSLGAGGYYF	TRBJ2-7	12	TRBV5-6	many	-
TGTGCCATCCGGACAGGAAGCACAGATACGCAGTATTTT	CAIRTGSTDTQYF	TRBJ2-3	13	TRBV10-3	once	TRBD1
TGTGCCAGCAGTGTCGACATAGCGGGCCTCAACACAGATACGCAGTATTTT	CASSVDIAGLNTDTQYF	TRBJ2-3	17	TRBV2	-	TRBD2
TGCAGTGCTAGGGGACTAGCGGGGTATACGCAGTATTTT	CSARGLAGYTQYF	TRBJ2-3	13	TRBV20-1	-	TRBD2
TGCGCCAGCAGCCCGGACAGGGCGGCCTACAATGAGCAGTTCTTC	CASSPDRAAYNEQFF	TRBJ2-1	15	TRBV4-3	many	TRBD1
TGTGCCAGTAGTATGCGGACTAGCGGGATCGGCGAGACCCAGTACTTC	CASSMRTSGIGETQYF	TRBJ2-5	16	TRBV19	-	TRBD2
TGTGCCAGCAGCCTTAGCGGGAGGGTTTACAATGAGCAGTTCTTC	CASSLSGRVYNEQFF	TRBJ2-1	15	TRBV7-2	few	TRBD2
TGTGCCAGCAGCCAAGATCTTGTGGGTGAGCAGTTCTTC	CASSQDLVGEQFF	TRBJ2-1	13	TRBV14	many	-
TGTGCCAGCAGGAGGGAGAATGTGGCTGAAGCTTTCTTT	CASRRENVAEAFF	TRBJ1-1	13	TRBV12-3/TRBV12-4	-	-
TGCAGTGCTAGAGAGCTAGCGGGAGCCTACATCTTC	CSARELAGAYIF	TRBJ2-7	12	TRBV20-1	-	TRBD2
TGTGCCAGCAGCCTCGCGGGAACAGGGCGTGTTTCCTTC	CASSLAGTGRVSF	TRBJ2-4	13	TRBV28	-	-
TGCGCCAGCAGCATACTAGCGGGAGTAGGTAATGAGCAGTTCTTC	CASSILAGVGNEQFF	TRBJ2-1	15	TRBV5-1	few	TRBD2
TGTGCCAGCAGTTTTGGAAACACCATATATTTT	CASSFGNTIYF	TRBJ1-3	11	TRBV28	many	-
TGTGCCAGCAGCCGTCGGGAGGGGACTTACAATGAGCAGTTCTTC	CASSRREGTYNEQFF	TRBJ2-1	15	TRBV4-2	-	TRBD2
TGTGCCAGCAACCCCGGGACAGCTAATTCACCCCTCCACTTT	CASNPGTANSPLHF	TRBJ1-6	14	TRBV27	many	TRBD1
TGTGCCAGCAGTCTTACAGGGGGCAATGGCTACACCTTC	CASSLTGGNGYTF	TRBJ1-2	13	TRBV12-3/TRBV12-4	-	TRBD1
TGTGCCAGCAGTGAAGCCGGCTACAGCTCCTACGAGCAGTACTTC	CASSEAGYSSYEQYF	TRBJ2-7	15	TRBV6-1	few	-
TGCAGTGCTAGAGAGATGGGACTAGCGGCCGGTGAGCAGTTCTTC	CSAREMGLAAGEQFF	TRBJ2-1	15	TRBV20-1	few	TRBD2
TGTGCCAGCAGTTTGACAGCAAATCAGCCCCAGCATTTT	CASSLTANQPQHF	TRBJ1-5	13	TRBV27	many	-
TGTGCCAGCAGCTTAGGTGCGGGGCTCTCCTACAATGAGCAGTTCTTC	CASSLGAGLSYNEQFF	TRBJ2-1	16	TRBV7-9	many	-
TGTGCCAGCAGCCCTACCGCCGTAGCAGTAGAAAACATTCAGTACTTC	CASSPTAVAVENIQYF	TRBJ2-4	16	TRBV7-9	many	-